This T cell receptor (beta chain) was sequenced in a study of CD8 T cells in acute hepatitis C reinfection (dated by TCRdb to the early 2020s). In terms of the full investigation: Both during acute infection and after viral clearance, the study profiled the TCRbeta repertoire of CD8+ T cells that were specific for the HCV NS3-1073 epitope. A few spontaneous resolvers provided paired acute and follow-up samples. The full study reports these points: Some 12 public clonotypes were identified irrespective of outcome, and one of the public clonotypes used V04-02/J02-02. NS3-1073 specific cells were too rare to sort in chronically infected subjects, so no follow-up repertoires exist for those subjects. Because bulk sequencing was performed on the TCRbeta chain only, alphabeta pairing of public clonotypes could not be determined. It was rare for CDR3 sequences to be shared with other epitopes, and exact matching may have been limited by differing sequencing approaches. Diversity in the NS3-1073 specific repertoires was high, and no significant differences in diversity emerged among acute resolver, follow-up resolver and acute chronic samples. All groups preferentially used the TRBV04 and TRBV06 gene families, and overrepresentation in the naive pool did not explain this preferential usage.

About this clone itself: The antigen it recognizes is unknown. Base qualities are not provided; no much larger clone lies one nucleotide away.

Genomic DNA was extracted from FACS-sorted cells, and TCRbeta chain sequencing was performed through the commercial immunoSEQ service. Per the authors' processing: Repertoire data were analyzed with ImmunoSEQ Analyzer software v3.0 and R v3.5.1. Only productive rearrangements were analyzed, because sequences with stop codons or out-of-frame rearrangements were removed. Simpson diversity, Shannon entropy, CDR3 length and nucleotide addition metrics were supplied by the sequencing provider. Clonotypes were grouped by frequency as dominant, sub-dominant, low or lowest abundance, and most analyses excluded clonotypes below 0.1%. A CDR3 amino acid clonotype was designated public if detected in at least two subjects at a cumulative frequency of at least 0.5%. The source is immuneACCESS, and TCRdb retained only in-frame sequences with V and J called. Part of the clones is not carried over; for the studies checked, unresolved V genes explain less than half of this, and the remainder is unexplained. V and J calls and clone size are those listed in that table; D and trimming were worked out from the DNA. Counted in this sample were about 40,000 clones; approximately 83% of them appeared once. 9.5% to 13% of the sample belongs to the ten largest clones.

The CDR3 runs 15 amino acids, cysteine and phenylalanine included. Only CDR3 DNA remains: 45 bases, in frame from the first base. For this chain, trimming is 6 bases at the V end and 2 bases at the J end, and the number of junction bases without a gene match is 8. Looking up the germline V gene (reference sequence) yields CDR1 MNHNY and CDR2 SVGAGI. The sample's time point, from its label and the paper: naive CD8 control sorted from an acute-time-point sample. Enrolled in the Montreal Hepatitis C Cohort (HEPCO) in Canada, the donors were people who inject drugs, and these donors were followed every 3 months. Acute primary HCV infection was defined by a positive HCV RNA or antibody test following a negative test within the previous 24 weeks. Antibodies against CD3, CD8 and CD45RO were used for surface staining, and dead cells were excluded with an aqua fixable dye. The cohort comprised several spontaneous resolvers, defined by HCV RNA clearance within 24 weeks. From thawed, previously cryostored peripheral blood mononuclear cells, CD8+ T cells were purified through negative selection performed by means of the MACS CD8+ T cell Isolation Kit. A BD FACSAria II cell sorter was used for cell sorting.

The receptor's source is a woman between 18 and 29 years old who spontaneously cleared hepatitis C infection. The sequence joins TRBV6-6 to TRBJ2-3; TRBD2 aligns with 7 central bases. The sequenced sample consisted of naive CD8+ T cells from PBMCs. The cell subset or site label here, explained by the study, means: sorted total naive CD45RO-negative CD8+ T cells. The DNA sequence is as follows: TGTGCCAGCAGCCATTCGGGACTATCCACAGATACGCAGTATTTT. The resulting protein is CASSHSGLSTDTQYF.